A selection of T cell receptor beta chains follows, all from one sample in a study of graft-versus-host responses after intestinal transplantation. Data came from immunoSEQ multiplex PCR; TCRdb stores just in-frame clones and leaves some out. This table has roughly 50,000 clones, more than 80% appearing once. Sequenced here: PBMCs, sampled around 95 weeks after intestinal transplant. The source of these receptors is a human patient who received an intestinal transplant, so some T cells may come from the graft donor. CDR3s include the opening cysteine and the closing phenylalanine or tryptophan. The D gene is left open where the match is weak.

d_call j_call v_call cdr3_aa
- TRBJ1-5 TRBV15 CATSRRQPSNQPQHF
- TRBJ1-5 TRBV4-1 CASSQSIQGLGNQPQHF
- TRBJ1-4 TRBV9 CASSGPEGGRKLFF
- TRBJ1-2 TRBV2 CASRDQGNYGYTF
- TRBJ2-1 TRBV4-2 CASSPQRRGERNEQFF
- TRBJ1-6 TRBV11-2 CASSTLGGLSPLHF
TRBD2 TRBJ2-1 TRBV11-3 CASGLVTRRGGVNEQFF
- TRBJ1-1 TRBV5-5 CASSPKGGTEAFF
- TRBJ2-1 TRBV18 CASSPAVVSNEQFF
TRBD2 TRBJ2-7 TRBV5-4 CASSKTSGGTYEQYF
- TRBJ2-7 TRBV5-1 CASSLAADSYEQYF
- TRBJ2-1 TRBV5-4 CASSSLSGNNEQFF
TRBD1 TRBJ2-7 TRBV10-2 CASSVGTGGYEQYF
TRBD2 TRBJ2-7 TRBV6-5 CASSESTSGGEQYF
- TRBJ1-2 TRBV19 CASSWDLPEDYGYTF
- TRBJ1-1 TRBV5-1 CASSPGREWSEAFF
- TRBJ1-1 TRBV5-6 CASSLRGVRYTEAFF
TRBD1 TRBJ2-2 TRBV6-6 CASSYQGAGELFF
- TRBJ1-2 TRBV5-1 CASSLLAGIYGYTF
- TRBJ1-1 TRBV7-2 CASSSVWKAEAFF
TRBD2 TRBJ2-5 TRBV5-6 CASSLSGGLEGTQYF
TRBD1 TRBJ1-1 TRBV7-2 CASSLVGQGIYLGAFF
TRBD2 TRBJ2-7 TRBV5-1 CASSLRSGGSYEQYF
- TRBJ1-2 TRBV7-2 CASNRAPGRLFKLWGYTF
- TRBJ2-6 TRBV6-1 CASSELAAAAGANVLTF
- TRBJ1-2 TRBV7-9 CASTYGGQPRDGYTF
TRBD1 TRBJ1-6 TRBV19 CASSIGQGSSPLHF
- TRBJ1-2 TRBV5-5 CASSPTVEPYGYTF
TRBD1 TRBJ2-1 TRBV7-9 CATNWGQGLDEQFF
- TRBJ2-3 TRBV5-5 CASSFYLGTDTQYF
- TRBJ2-7 TRBV11-2 CASSSPLRTSYEQYF
- TRBJ1-1 TRBV12-2 CASRFGLRPEAFF
TRBD1 TRBJ2-1 TRBV5-1 CASSLAGWTGFIDEQFF
- TRBJ2-7 TRBV9 CASSGGGDLAYYEQYF
TRBD2 TRBJ2-5 TRBV2 CASIGASGFVFQETQYF
TRBD2 TRBJ2-7 TRBV30 CAWSVQAGGQQYF
- TRBJ2-5 TRBV6-1 CASAASGAQETQYF
- TRBJ1-6 TRBV21-1 CASIGPRVNSPLHF
- TRBJ2-5 TRBV18 CASSRTEEETQYF
- TRBJ1-1 TRBV7-9 CASSFQQGGTEAFF
TRBD1 TRBJ1-2 TRBV18 CASSRDRDYGYTF
- TRBJ2-7 TRBV19 CASSIPGASPLSVEQYF
TRBD1 TRBJ1-4 TRBV5-8 CASSPGQVSSEKLFF
- TRBJ2-7 TRBV2 CAGKGSGYEQYF
TRBD2 TRBJ2-3 TRBV11-2 CASSSLAGRTDTQYF
TRBD1 TRBJ1-5 TRBV10-2 CASSSGGDQPQHF
- TRBJ1-2 TRBV7-9 CASSPVPPLGYTF
- TRBJ1-2 TRBV6-4 CASSDARWPYGYTF
TRBD1 TRBJ1-2 TRBV6-5 CASASGQSLRGGYTF
- TRBJ1-1 TRBV10-3 CAISLTGTNTEAFF
- TRBJ1-1 TRBV18 CASSEGGRNEAFF
- TRBJ1-5 TRBV7-8 CASSFGGTGQPQHF
TRBD1 TRBJ1-1 TRBV5-6 CASSLDIRTGGLREAFF
- TRBJ1-5 TRBV29-1 CSVGGNNQPQHF
- TRBJ2-1 TRBV6-5 CASSLGSPGAYNEQFF
- TRBJ2-1 TRBV6-1 CASRIQSSYNEQFF
TRBD1 TRBJ1-3 TRBV15 CATSRAQQGNSGNTIYF